This TCR beta chain comes out of a study of blood T cell repertoires in COVID-19. Study at large: Collection of acute and convalescent COVID-19 samples took place in the United States, Italy and Spain. The cDNA or gDNA used as material had been derived from T cells, B-cell-depleted T cells, or PBMCs.

In germline, CDR1 is LGHDT, CDR2 YNNKEL (reference sequence). With 2 bases clipped from V and 5 bases from J, the junction kept 9 bases outside the gene matches. The CDR3 is made up of 17 amino acids. Authors' methods: Using reference gene primer amplification, nucleated cell counts were estimated. Libraries were prepared by immunoSEQ multiplex PCR; TCRdb keeps only in-frame clonotypes and omits some of them. The V and J calls and clone size were taken over from that table, and D and trimming were inferred from the DNA. The repertoire has about 310,000 clones, roughly 91% of them found once; the top ten carry 1%.

The J gene is TRBJ2-2, the V gene TRBV3-1 (or the pseudogene TRBV3-2), with 9 bases identical to TRBD2. The sequencing input was peripheral blood. This receptor was obtained from a man aged 50 to 59 with active or convalescent COVID-19. The CDR3 nucleotides read TGTGCCAGCAGCCAAAGGTTCCGGACTAGCGTTACCGGGGAGCTGTTTTTT. It codes for CASSQRFRTSVTGELFF.